The 3 T cell receptor beta chains listed next were all sequenced from one sample in a study of CD8+CD57+ T cells in acquired aplastic anemia. The template used for profiling TCR beta VDJ and CDR3 was genomic DNA. TCRdb recomputed calls from the reads with MiXCR, one row per CDR3 protein. The sample records about 210,000 distinct CDR3 sequences, around 60% being singletons. Sequencing input: sorted CD4+, CD8+, or CD8+CD57+ T cells (not recorded which) from PBMCs. These receptors all come from a human donor in good health.

Details on this clonotype: A read error may produce the germline difference seen at one junction end. The CDR3 loop reads CASSENWDRGKHF. DNA of the CDR3: TGTGCCAGCAGCGAGAACTGGGACAGGGGGAAACACTTC. The rearrangement joins TRBV2 to TRBJ2-7; 11 bases map to TRBD1. The V gene's germline CDR1 is SNHLY and CDR2 FYNNEI. The CDR3 is made up of 13 amino acids. The whole variable domain, filled in from reference TRBV2 and TRBJ2-7, reads EPEVTQTPSHQVTQMGQEVILRCVPISNHLYFYWYRQILGQKVEFLVSFYNNEISEKSEIFDDQFSVERPDGSNFTLKIRSTKLEDSAMYFCASSENWDRGKHFGPGTRLTVT.

The rearrangement links TRBV7-3 to TRBJ1-2, with 9 nucleotides matching TRBD1. V shed 2 bases, J shed 5 bases, and the junction held 12 bases outside the gene matches. The CDR3 sequence is 17 residues long. Germline values: CDR1 SGHTA, CDR2 FQGTGA. CDR3 DNA: TGTGCCAGCAGCTTAGACAGGGGGTTCTCCTCCACTTATGGCTACACCTTC. Encoded protein: CASSLDRGFSSTYGYTF.

This clonotype occurred many times. The rearrangement uses TRBV7-9 and TRBJ2-5; D gene ambiguous. Trimming cost V 1 base and J 4 bases, with 4 bases left between them. Germline V gene data show CDR1 as SEHNR and CDR2 as FQNEAQ (reference sequence). This CDR3 comprises 12 residues. CDR3 coding DNA: TGTGCCAGCAGCTTAGATCGAGAGACCCAGTACTTC. As protein: CASSLDRETQYF.